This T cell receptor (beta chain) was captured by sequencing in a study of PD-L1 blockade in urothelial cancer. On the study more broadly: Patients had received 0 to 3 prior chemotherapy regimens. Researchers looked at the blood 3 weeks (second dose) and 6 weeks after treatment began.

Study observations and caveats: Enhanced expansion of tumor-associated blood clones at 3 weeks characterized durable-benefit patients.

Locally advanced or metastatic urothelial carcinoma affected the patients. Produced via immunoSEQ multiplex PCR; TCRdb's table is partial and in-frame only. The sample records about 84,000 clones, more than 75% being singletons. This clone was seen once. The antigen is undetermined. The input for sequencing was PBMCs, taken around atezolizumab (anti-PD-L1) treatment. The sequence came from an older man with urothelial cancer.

The CDR3: CASSLGQFGTDTQYF. The CDR3 nucleotides are TGCGCCAGCAGCTTGGGACAGTTTGGCACAGATACGCAGTATTTT. This chain connects TRBV5-1 to TRBJ2-3, with a possible D match to TRBD1 (5 bases). Germline values: CDR1 SGHRS, CDR2 YFSETQ. CDR3 length equals 15 residues. Trimming took off 0 bases at V and 1 base at J, with 9 bases between the two ends. Full variable domain (remainder filled in from reference TRBV5-1 and TRBJ2-3): KAGVTQTPRYLIKTRGQQVTLSCSPISGHRSVSWYQQTPGQGLQFLFEYFSETQRNKGNFPGRFSGRQFSNSRSEMNVSTLELGDSALYLCASSLGQFGTDTQYFGPGTRLTVL.